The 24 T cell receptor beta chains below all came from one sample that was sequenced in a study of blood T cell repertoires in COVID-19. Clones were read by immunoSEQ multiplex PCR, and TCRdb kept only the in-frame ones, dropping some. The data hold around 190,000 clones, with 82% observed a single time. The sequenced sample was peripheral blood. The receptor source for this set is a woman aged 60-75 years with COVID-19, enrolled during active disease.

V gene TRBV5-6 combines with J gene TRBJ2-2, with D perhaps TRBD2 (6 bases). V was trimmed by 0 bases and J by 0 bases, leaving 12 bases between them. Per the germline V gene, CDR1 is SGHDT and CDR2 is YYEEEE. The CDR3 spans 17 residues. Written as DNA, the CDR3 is TGTGCCAGCAGCTTGGGGGCGGGACCCACGAACACCGGGGAGCTGTTTTTT. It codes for CASSLGAGPTNTGELFF.

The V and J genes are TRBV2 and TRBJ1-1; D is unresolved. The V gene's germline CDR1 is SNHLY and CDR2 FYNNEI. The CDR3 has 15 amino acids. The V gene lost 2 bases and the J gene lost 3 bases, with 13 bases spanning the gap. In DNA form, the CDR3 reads TGTGCCAGCAGTGAATGGGAGGGCGTCTACACTGAAGCTTTCTTT. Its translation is CASSEWEGVYTEAFF.

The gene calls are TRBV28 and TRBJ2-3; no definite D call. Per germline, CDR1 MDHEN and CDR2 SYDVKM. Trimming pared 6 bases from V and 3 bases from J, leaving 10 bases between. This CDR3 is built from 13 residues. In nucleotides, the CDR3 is TGTGCCAGCAGCCCCAGAGGTACAGATACGCAGTATTTT. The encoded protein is CASSPRGTDTQYF.

CDR3 amino acids: CASSDRQPKDSPLHF. The CDR3 DNA is TGTGCCAGCAGCGACAGGCAACCTAAGGATTCACCCCTCCACTTT. The chain has TRBV6-2 or TRBV6-3 and TRBJ1-6, with D perhaps matching TRBD1 (6 bases). The CDR3 extends over 15 amino acids. The V gene lost 6 bases and the J gene lost 8 bases, with 17 bases spanning the gap. Looked up from germline, CDR1 is MNHEY and CDR2 is SVGEGT.

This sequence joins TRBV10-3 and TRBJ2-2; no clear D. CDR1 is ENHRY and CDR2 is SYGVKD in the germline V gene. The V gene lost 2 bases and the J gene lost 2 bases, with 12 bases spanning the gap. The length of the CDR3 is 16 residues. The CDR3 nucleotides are TGTGCCATCAGTGAGGGCCGTTCGGGTAACACCGGGGAGCTGTTTTTT. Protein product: CAISEGRSGNTGELFF.

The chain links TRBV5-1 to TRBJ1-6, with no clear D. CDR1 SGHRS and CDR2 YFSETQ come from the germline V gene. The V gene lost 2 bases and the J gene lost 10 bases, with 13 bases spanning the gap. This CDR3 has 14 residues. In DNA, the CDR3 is TGCGCCAGCAGCTTAGACTACTCCTTATCACCCCTCCACTTT. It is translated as CASSLDYSLSPLHF.

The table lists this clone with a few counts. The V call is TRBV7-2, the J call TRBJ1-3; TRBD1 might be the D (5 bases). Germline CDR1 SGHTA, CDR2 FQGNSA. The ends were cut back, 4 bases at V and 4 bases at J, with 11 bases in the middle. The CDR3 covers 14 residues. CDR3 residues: CASSSSHRGNTIYF. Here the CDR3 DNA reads TGTGCCAGCAGCTCCTCGCACAGGGGAAACACCATATATTTT.

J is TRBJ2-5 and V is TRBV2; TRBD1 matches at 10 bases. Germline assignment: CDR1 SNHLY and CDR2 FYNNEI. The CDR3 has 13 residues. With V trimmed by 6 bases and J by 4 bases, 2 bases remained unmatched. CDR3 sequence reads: CASSRDRGETQYF. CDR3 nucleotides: TGTGCCAGCAGCCGGGACAGGGGAGAGACCCAGTACTTC.

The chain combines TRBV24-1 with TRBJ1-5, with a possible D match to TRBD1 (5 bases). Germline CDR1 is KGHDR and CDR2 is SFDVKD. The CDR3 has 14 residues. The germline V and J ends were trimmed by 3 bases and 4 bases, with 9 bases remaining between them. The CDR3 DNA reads TGTGCCACCAGTGATCCAGGGCCTAATCAGCCCCAGCATTTT. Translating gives CATSDPGPNQPQHF.

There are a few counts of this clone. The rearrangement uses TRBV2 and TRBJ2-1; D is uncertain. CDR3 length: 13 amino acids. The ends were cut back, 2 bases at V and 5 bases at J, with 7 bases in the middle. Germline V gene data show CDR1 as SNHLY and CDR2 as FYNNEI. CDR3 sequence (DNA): TGTGCCAGCAGTGAACCCTTCCACAATGAGCAGTTCTTC. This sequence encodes CASSEPFHNEQFF.

The CDR3 nucleotides read TGTGCCAGCAGCCCCCCCTCGACTAGCGGTAAGATCTACAATGAGCAGTTCTTC. Encoded protein: CASSPPSTSGKIYNEQFF. The rearrangement links TRBV5-4 to TRBJ2-1; 9 nucleotides agree with TRBD2. Germline V lookup: CDR1 SGHNT, CDR2 YYREEE (reference sequence). The CDR3 length is 18 residues. The V segment lost 4 bases and the J segment 3 bases; nucleotides outside the gene matches: 14.

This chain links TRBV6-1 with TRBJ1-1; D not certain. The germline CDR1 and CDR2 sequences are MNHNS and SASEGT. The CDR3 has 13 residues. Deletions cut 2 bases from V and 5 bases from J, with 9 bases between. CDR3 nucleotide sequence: TGTGCCAGCAGTGAATTAGAGGGAACTGAAGCTTTCTTT. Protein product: CASSELEGTEAFF.

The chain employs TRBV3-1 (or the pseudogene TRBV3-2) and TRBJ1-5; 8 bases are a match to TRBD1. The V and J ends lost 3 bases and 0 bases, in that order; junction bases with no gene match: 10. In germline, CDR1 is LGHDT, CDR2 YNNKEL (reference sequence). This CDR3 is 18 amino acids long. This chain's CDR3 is CASSHGTGRVYSNQPQHF. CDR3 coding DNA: TGTGCCAGCAGCCACGGGACAGGCAGGGTTTATAGCAATCAGCCCCAGCATTTT.

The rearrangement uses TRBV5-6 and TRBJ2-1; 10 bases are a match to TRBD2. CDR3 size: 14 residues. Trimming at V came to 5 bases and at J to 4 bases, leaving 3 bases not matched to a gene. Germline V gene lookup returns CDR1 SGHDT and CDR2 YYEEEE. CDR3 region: CASSPSGRYNEQFF. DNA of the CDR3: TGTGCCAGCAGTCCTAGCGGGAGATACAATGAGCAGTTCTTC.

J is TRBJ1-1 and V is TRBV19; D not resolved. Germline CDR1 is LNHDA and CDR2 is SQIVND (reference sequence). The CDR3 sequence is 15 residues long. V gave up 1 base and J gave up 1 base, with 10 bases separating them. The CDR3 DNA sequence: TGTGCCAGTAGTATAGCGGGTGTCCCGAACACTGAAGCTTTCTTT. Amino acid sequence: CASSIAGVPNTEAFF.

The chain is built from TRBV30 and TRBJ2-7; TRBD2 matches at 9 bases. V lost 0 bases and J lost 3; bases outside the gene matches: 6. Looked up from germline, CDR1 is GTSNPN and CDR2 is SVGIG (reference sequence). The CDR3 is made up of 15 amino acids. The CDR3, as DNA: TGTGCCTGGAGTGTTAGGCGGGAGGGTTTCTACGAGCAGTACTTC. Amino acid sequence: CAWSVRREGFYEQYF. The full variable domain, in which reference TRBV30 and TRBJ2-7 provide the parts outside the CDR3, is SQTIHQWPATLVQPVGSPLSLECTVEGTSNPNLYWYRQAAGRGLQLLFYSVGIGQISSEVPQNLSASRPQDRQFILSSKKLLLSDSGFYLCAWSVRREGFYEQYFGPGTRLTVT.

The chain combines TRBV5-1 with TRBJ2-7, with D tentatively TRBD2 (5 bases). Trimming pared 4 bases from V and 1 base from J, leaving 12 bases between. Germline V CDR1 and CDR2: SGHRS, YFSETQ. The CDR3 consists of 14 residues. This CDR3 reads CASSLRPGSYEQYF. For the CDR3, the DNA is TGCGCCAGCAGCCTCCGACCGGGGTCCTACGAGCAGTACTTC. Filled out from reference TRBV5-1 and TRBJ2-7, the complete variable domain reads KAGVTQTPRYLIKTRGQQVTLSCSPISGHRSVSWYQQTPGQGLQFLFEYFSETQRNKGNFPGRFSGRQFSNSRSEMNVSTLELGDSALYLCASSLRPGSYEQYFGPGTRLTVT.

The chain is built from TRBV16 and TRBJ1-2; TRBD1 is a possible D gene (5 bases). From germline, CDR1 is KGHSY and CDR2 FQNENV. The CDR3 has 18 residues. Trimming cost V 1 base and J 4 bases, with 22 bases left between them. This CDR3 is CASSQLGSAGPNSYGYTF. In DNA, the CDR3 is TGTGCCAGCAGCCAATTGGGGTCGGCAGGGCCCAACTCCTATGGCTACACCTTC.

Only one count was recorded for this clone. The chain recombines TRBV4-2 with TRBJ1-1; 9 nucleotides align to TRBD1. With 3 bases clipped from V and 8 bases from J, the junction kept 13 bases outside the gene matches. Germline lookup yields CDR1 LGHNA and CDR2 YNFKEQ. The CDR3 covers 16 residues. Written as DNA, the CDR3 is TGTGCCAGCAGCCAGGTTTCGGGACAGGGTCCCCTCGAAGCTTTCTTT. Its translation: CASSQVSGQGPLEAFF.

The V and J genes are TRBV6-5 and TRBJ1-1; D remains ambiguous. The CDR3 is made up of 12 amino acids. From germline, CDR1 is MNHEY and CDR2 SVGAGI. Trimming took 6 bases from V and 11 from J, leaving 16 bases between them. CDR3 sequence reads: CASSYRGKWAFF. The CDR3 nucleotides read TGTGCCAGCAGCTACCGAGGTAAATGGGCTTTCTTT.

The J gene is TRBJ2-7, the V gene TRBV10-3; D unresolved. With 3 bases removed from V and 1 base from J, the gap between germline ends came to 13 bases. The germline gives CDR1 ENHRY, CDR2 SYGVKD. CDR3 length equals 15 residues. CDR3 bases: TGTGCCATCAGTGATATGACCCTGCGGTCCTACGAGCAGTACTTC. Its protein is CAISDMTLRSYEQYF.

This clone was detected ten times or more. The CDR3 region is CASSSIRGGTEAFF. The CDR3 coding sequence is TGTGCCAGCAGCTCCATCCGGGGTGGCACTGAAGCTTTCTTT. The V gene is TRBV11-1, the J gene TRBJ1-1; D unresolved. The ends were cut back, 4 bases at V and 4 bases at J, with 13 bases in the middle. The CDR3 loop spans 14 amino acids. Germline V CDR1 and CDR2: SGHAT, FQDESV (reference sequence).

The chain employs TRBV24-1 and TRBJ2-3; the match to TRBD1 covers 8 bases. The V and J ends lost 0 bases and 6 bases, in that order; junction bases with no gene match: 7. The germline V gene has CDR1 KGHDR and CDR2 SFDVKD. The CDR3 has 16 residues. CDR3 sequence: CATSDLRTGSADTQYF. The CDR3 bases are TGTGCCACCAGTGATTTGCGGACAGGGTCGGCGGATACGCAGTATTTT.

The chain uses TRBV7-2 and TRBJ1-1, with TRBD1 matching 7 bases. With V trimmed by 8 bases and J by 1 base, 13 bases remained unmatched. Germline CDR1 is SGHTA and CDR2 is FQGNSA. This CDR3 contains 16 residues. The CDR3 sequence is CASRRDRAVPNTEAFF. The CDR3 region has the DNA TGTGCCAGCCGCAGGGACAGAGCTGTACCGAACACTGAAGCTTTCTTT.